The clone carrying this T cell receptor beta chain was counted only a few times. The CDR3 runs to 13 residues. CDR1 and CDR2 from the germline V gene are DFQATT and SNEGSKA (reference sequence). The V end lost 6 bases, the J end lost 0 bases, and 9 bases lay between the germline ends. This record belongs to a study of T cells in Graves' hyperthyroidism and ophthalmopathy. Researchers took RNA transcripts and amplified the TCR beta CDR3 regions from them. The study used the HTBI primer set for a first-round RT-PCR of the TCR CDR3. TCRdb itself ran the multiplex PCR reads through MiXCR, one entry per CDR3 protein. The sample carries roughly 380,000 distinct CDR3 sequences, roughly 14% recorded once.

The clonotype originates from an older woman with Graves' hyperthyroidism. The material sequenced was blood. The gene calls are TRBV20-1 and TRBJ2-1; D unresolved. The CDR3 sequence: CSAGGLSYNEQFF. The DNA for the CDR3 is TGCAGTGCGGGCGGCCTCTCCTACAATGAGCAGTTCTTC.